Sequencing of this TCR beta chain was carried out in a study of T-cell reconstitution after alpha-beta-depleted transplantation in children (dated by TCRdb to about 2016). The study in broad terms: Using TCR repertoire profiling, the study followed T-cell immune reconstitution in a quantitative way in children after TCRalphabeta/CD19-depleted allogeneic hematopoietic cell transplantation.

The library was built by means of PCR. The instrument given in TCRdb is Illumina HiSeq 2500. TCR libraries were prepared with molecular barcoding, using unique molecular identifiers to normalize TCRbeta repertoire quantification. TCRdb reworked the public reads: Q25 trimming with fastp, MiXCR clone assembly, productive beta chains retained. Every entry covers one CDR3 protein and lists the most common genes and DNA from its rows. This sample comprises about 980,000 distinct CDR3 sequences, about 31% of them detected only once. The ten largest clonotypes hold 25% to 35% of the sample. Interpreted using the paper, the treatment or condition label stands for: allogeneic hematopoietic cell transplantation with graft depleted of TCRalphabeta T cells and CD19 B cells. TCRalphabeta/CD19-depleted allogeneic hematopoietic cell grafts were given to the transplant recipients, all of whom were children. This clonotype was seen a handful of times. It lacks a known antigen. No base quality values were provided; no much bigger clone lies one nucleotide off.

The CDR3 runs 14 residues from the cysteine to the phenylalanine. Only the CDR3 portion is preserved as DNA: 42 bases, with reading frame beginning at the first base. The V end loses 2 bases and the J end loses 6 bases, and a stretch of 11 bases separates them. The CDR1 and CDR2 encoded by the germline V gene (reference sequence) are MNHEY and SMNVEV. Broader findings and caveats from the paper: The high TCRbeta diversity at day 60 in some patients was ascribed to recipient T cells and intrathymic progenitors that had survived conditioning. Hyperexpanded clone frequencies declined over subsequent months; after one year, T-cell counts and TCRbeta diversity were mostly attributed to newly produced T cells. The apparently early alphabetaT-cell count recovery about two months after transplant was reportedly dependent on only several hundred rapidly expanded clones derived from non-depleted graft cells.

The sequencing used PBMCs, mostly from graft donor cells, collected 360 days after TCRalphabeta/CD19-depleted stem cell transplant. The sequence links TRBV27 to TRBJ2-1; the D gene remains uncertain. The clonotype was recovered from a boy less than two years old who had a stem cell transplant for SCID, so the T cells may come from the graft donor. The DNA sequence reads TGTGCCAGCAGTTTAGCGTCCGCGTCCAATGAGCAGTTCTTC. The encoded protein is CASSLASASNEQFF.